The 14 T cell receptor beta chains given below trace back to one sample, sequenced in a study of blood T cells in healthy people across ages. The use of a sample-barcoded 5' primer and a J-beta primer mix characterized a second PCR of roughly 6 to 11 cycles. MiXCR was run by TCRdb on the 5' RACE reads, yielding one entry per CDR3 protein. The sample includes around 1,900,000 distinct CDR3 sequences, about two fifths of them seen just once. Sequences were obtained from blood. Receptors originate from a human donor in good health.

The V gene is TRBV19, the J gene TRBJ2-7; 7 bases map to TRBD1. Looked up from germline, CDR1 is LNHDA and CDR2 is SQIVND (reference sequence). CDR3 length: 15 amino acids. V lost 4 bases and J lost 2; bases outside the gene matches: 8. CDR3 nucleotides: TGTGCCAGTAGTAGCCGACAGGGTGAGGCCTACGAGCAGTACTTC. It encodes CASSSRQGEAYEQYF.

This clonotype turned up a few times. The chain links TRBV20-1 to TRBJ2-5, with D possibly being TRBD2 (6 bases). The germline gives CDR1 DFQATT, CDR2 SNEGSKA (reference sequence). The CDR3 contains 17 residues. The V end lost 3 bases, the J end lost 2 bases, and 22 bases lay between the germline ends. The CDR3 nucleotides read TGCAGTGCTAGGGAGGGACGTCTGCAGTCTATTCAAGAGACCCAGTACTTC. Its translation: CSAREGRLQSIQETQYF.

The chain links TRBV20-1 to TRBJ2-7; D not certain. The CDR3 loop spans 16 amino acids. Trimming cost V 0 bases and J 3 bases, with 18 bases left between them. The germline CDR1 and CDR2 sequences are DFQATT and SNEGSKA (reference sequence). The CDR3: CSARDFEAGGGYEQYF. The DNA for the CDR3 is TGCAGTGCTAGAGATTTCGAGGCTGGTGGTGGCTACGAGCAGTACTTC.

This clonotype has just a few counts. CDR3 sequence reads: CSARELEGSSYEQYF. The CDR3 DNA is TGCAGTGCTAGAGAGTTGGAGGGAAGCTCCTACGAGCAGTACTTC. The chain is built from TRBV20-1 and TRBJ2-7; the D gene is possibly TRBD2 (6 bases). This CDR3 is 15 amino acids long. V was pared by 0 bases and J by 0 bases, with 12 bases between. The germline V gene encodes CDR1 DFQATT and CDR2 SNEGSKA (reference sequence).

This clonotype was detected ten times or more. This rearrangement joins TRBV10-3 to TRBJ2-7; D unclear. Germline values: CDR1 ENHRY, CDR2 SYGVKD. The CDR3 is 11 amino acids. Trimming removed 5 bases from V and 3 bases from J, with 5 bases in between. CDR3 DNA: TGTGCCATCAGTCTCGGCTACGAGCAGTACTTC. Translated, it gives CAISLGYEQYF.

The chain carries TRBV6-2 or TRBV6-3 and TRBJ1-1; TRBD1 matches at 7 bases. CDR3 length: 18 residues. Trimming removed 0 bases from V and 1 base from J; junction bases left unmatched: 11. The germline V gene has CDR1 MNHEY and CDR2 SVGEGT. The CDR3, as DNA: TGTGCCAGCAGTTACTCAGATGAAACGGGACAGTCGAACACTGAAGCTTTCTTT. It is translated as CASSYSDETGQSNTEAFF.

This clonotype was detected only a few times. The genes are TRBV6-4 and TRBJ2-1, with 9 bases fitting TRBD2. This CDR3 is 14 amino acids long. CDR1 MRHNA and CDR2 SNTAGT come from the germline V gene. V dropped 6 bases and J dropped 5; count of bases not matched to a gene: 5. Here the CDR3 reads CASSRLAVDNEQFF. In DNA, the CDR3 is TGTGCCAGCAGCCGACTAGCGGTGGACAATGAGCAGTTCTTC.

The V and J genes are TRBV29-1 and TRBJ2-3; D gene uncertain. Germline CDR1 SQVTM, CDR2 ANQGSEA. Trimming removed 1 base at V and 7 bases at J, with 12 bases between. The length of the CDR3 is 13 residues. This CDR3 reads CSVEGQIANTQYF. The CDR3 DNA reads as TGCAGCGTTGAAGGCCAGATCGCGAATACGCAGTATTTT.

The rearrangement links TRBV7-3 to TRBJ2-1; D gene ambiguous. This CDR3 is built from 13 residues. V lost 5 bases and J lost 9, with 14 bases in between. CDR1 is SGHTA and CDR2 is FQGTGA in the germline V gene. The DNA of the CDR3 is TGTGCCAGCAGCCCGGTCCGACGAGGTGAGCAGTTCTTC. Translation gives CASSPVRRGEQFF.

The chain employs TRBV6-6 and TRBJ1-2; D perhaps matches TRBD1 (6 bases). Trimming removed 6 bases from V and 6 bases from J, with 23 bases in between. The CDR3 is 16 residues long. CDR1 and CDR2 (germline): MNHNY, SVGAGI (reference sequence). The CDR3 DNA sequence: TGTGCCAGCAGCCGGCGTGAAAGGGGGACCAAGGATGGCTACACCTTC. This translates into CASSRRERGTKDGYTF.

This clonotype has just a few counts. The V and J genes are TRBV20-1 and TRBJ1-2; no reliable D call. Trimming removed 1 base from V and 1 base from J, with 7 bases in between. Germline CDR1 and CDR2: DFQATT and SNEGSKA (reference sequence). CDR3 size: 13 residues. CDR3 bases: TGCAGTGCTAGAGGGCCCCTTAACTATGGCTACACCTTC. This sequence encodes CSARGPLNYGYTF.

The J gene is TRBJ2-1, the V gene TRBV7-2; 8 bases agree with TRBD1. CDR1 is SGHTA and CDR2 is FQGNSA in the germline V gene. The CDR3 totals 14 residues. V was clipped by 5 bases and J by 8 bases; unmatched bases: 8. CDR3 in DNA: TGTGCCAGCAGCCATCTTCAGACAGGGGATGAGCAGTTCTTC. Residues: CASSHLQTGDEQFF.

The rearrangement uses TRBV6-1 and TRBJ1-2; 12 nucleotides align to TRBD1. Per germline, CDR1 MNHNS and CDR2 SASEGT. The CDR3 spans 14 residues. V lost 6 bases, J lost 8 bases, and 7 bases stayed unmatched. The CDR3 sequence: CASSRDRGLRGYTF. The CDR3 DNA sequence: TGTGCCAGCAGCCGGGACAGGGGGCTGCGGGGCTACACCTTC.

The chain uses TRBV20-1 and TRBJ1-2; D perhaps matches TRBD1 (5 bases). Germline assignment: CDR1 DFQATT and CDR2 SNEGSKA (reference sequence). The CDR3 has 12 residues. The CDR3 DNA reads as TGCAGGGGCTCGGGGGAGGGCTATGGCTACACCTTC. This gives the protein CRGSGEGYGYTF.